The 14 T cell receptor beta chains below all came from one sample that was sequenced in a study of blood T cells in healthy people across ages. Alongside a J-beta primer mix, a sample-barcoded 5' primer served in a second PCR lasting about 7 to 11 cycles. Via MiXCR, TCRdb re-called the 5' RACE reads, giving one row per CDR3 protein. Counted here are approximately 940,000 distinct CDR3 sequences, 48% occurring once; the ten biggest clones make up about an eighth. The sequenced sample consisted of blood. The receptors derive from a young man in good health.

The chain joins TRBV7-6 to TRBJ1-1, with D possibly being TRBD1 (5 bases). Germline loops: CDR1 SGHVS, CDR2 FNYEAQ. With 5 bases removed from V and 7 bases from J, the gap between germline ends came to 20 bases. The CDR3 consists of 15 residues. The CDR3 spells CASSPDARGLGEAFF. CDR3 DNA: TGTGCCAGCAGCCCAGACGCAAGGGGCCTAGGTGAAGCTTTCTTT.

V usage is TRBV5-5 and J usage is TRBJ2-2, with D hard to call. From germline, CDR1 is SGHKS and CDR2 YYEKEE (reference sequence). CDR3 length: 15 amino acids. The V end lost 6 bases, the J end lost 0 bases, and 12 bases lay between the germline ends. The CDR3 DNA reads as TGTGCCAGCATCCCGACGGTCGCGAACACCGGGGAGCTGTTTTTT. This encodes CASIPTVANTGELFF.

This clonotype has only one observation. The junction differs from germline at one of its ends, possibly a read error. The chain combines TRBV7-2 with TRBJ2-7; 7 nucleotides align to TRBD1. The CDR3 is made up of 18 amino acids. Germline V CDR1 and CDR2: SGHTA, FQGNSA. CDR3 DNA: TGTGCCAACAGCTTGGCTCCGACTCGACAGGGCGCCTCCTACGAGCAGTACTTC. It yields the protein CANSLAPTRQGASYEQYF. Full variable domain (rest looked up from reference TRBV7-2 and TRBJ2-7): GAGVSQSPSNKVTEKGKDVELRCDPISGHTALYWYRQSLGQGLEFLIYFQGNSAPDKSGLPSDRFSAERTGGSVSTLTIQRTQQEDSAVYLCANSLAPTRQGASYEQYFGPGTRLTVT.

This clonotype was picked up a small number of times. The chain links TRBV28 to TRBJ2-2; D uncertain. Trimming pared 10 bases from V and 6 bases from J, leaving 12 bases between. Germline loops: CDR1 MDHEN, CDR2 SYDVKM. The CDR3 contains 12 residues. The CDR3 spells CATWIVSGELFF. The CDR3 DNA follows: TGTGCCACGTGGATAGTCTCCGGGGAGCTGTTTTTT.

This clonotype came up a few times. The genes are TRBV29-1 and TRBJ2-5, with a tentative D call TRBD1 (5 bases). Germline V gene sequence: CDR1 SQVTM, CDR2 ANQGSEA. The length of the CDR3 is 12 residues. Trimming removed 3 bases at V and 3 bases at J, with 8 bases between. The CDR3 region has the DNA TGCAGCGTTGAGAGCAGGGAAGAGACCCAGTACTTC. It yields the protein CSVESREETQYF.

This clonotype was seen a few times. The chain combines TRBV6-1 with TRBJ2-7; TRBD1 aligns across 10 bases. This CDR3 is built from 15 residues. Unmatched junction bases numbered 8, after V lost 8 bases and J lost 1 base. Germline assignment: CDR1 MNHNS and CDR2 SASEGT. CDR3 coding DNA: TGTGCCAGCTGGGAACCGGGACAGGGGTCCTACGAGCAGTACTTC. This codes for CASWEPGQGSYEQYF.

This clonotype was seen repeatedly, ten times or more. The V call is TRBV6-6, the J call TRBJ2-3, with D hard to call. V lost 6 bases, J lost 6 bases, and 13 bases lay in between. The CDR3 is made up of 13 amino acids. Germline CDR1 MNHNY, CDR2 SVGAGI (reference sequence). CDR3 protein: CASSPTESDTQYF. CDR3 nucleotides: TGTGCCAGCAGCCCCACCGAGTCGGATACGCAGTATTTT.

DNA of the CDR3: TGTGCCAGCAGCCCCACTGACGCTTCACCCCTCCACTTT. Translation gives CASSPTDASPLHF. V usage is TRBV7-9 and J usage is TRBJ1-6; unclear D gene. V dropped 5 bases and J dropped 9 bases, with 11 bases sitting between them. The germline V gene encodes CDR1 SEHNR and CDR2 FQNEAQ (reference sequence). The CDR3 is 13 amino acids.

This clonotype was recorded many times. The J gene is TRBJ2-1, the V gene TRBV20-1, with D possibly TRBD1 on 6 matching bases. The V gene's germline CDR1 is DFQATT and CDR2 SNEGSKA (reference sequence). This CDR3 region has 11 residues. Trimming took off 8 bases at V and 7 bases at J, with 12 bases between the two ends. The CDR3 sequence is CSSQGRNEQFF. DNA for the CDR3: TGCAGTTCCCAGGGGCGTAATGAGCAGTTCTTC.

The chain recombines TRBV28 with TRBJ2-5; the D is unclear. CDR1 is MDHEN, CDR2 SYDVKM, per germline. CDR3 length: 11 residues. V was shortened by 5 bases and J by 11 bases, with 12 bases between the two germline ends. CDR3: CASSLRGGQYF. CDR3 DNA: TGTGCCAGCAGTCTACGTGGTGGGCAGTACTTC.

The rearrangement links TRBV4-1 to TRBJ2-1, with 11 bases matching TRBD2. The CDR3 has 17 amino acids. In germline, CDR1 is MGHRA, CDR2 YSYEKL. The trim removed 2 bases at V and 10 bases at J, leaving 13 bases unmatched. The CDR3 here is CASSQRELAGANMEQFF. The CDR3 DNA sequence: TGCGCCAGCAGCCAAAGGGAACTAGCGGGGGCTAATATGGAGCAGTTCTTC.

This clonotype has just a few counts. J is TRBJ2-5 and V is TRBV6-2 or TRBV6-3, with no clear D. The last part of the DNA fits TRBJ2-7 better; the J call may be wrong. This CDR3 comprises 11 residues. Germline V gene lookup returns CDR1 MNHEY and CDR2 SVGEGT. CDR3 DNA: TGTGCCAGCAGTTACGTTGCCGAGCAGTACTTC. Its translation is CASSYVAEQYF.

This clonotype came up a few times. This chain connects TRBV29-1 to TRBJ2-7; D may correspond to TRBD1 or TRBD2 (5 bases each). The germline V gene has CDR1 SQVTM and CDR2 ANQGSEA. This CDR3 is built from 18 residues. V dropped 4 bases and J dropped 2 bases, with 27 bases sitting between them. In nucleotides, the CDR3 is TGCAGCGTTGTGGGGGATCGGGGTCCCAATAAAGTCACCTACGAGCAGTACTTC. It translates to CSVVGDRGPNKVTYEQYF.

The genes are TRBV27 and TRBJ2-3; 7 bases map to TRBD1. V dropped 5 bases and J dropped 1; count of bases not matched to a gene: 12. The CDR3 is 17 amino acids. Germline values: CDR1 MNHEY, CDR2 SMNVEV (reference sequence). The CDR3 nucleotides read TGTGCCAGCAGTCCGGGATCTACAGGGGCCCGCACAGATACGCAGTATTTT. It translates to CASSPGSTGARTDTQYF.